This T cell receptor (beta chain) appears in the sequencing data of a study of shared clonotypes between healthy human individuals. At the level of the study: Two women and a few men aged 18 to 49 served as donors. Study-level results: Generally, naive subsets (rather than memory subsets) showed larger estimated richness.

The trim removed 4 bases at V and 6 bases at J, leaving 16 bases unmatched. Germline assignment: CDR1 SGHRS and CDR2 YFSETQ. The CDR3 extends over 16 amino acids. Measured with immunoSEQ multiplex PCR; TCRdb has only the in-frame clones, and not every one. The sample has approximately 2,000,000 clones; about 94% are singletons. CD45RO-negative CD8 cells positively selected for CCR7 made up the naive population, which excluded terminally differentiated effector memory CD45RA+ cells. Those who donated, Caucasian adults without exception, all lived in Nashville, Tennessee. In the case of this clone: What it binds is unknown.

The chain joins TRBV5-1 to TRBJ2-7; 7 bases are shared with TRBD1. The clonotype originates from a young man in good health. Some clones in this sample may be carry-over from other donors' samples. Input material: naive CD8+ T cells from PBMCs. The CDR3 DNA reads TGCGCCAGCAGCGGGACCTACAGGGGAGCCTACGGCGAGCAGTACTTC. Protein sequence: CASSGTYRGAYGEQYF.